One T cell receptor (beta chain) is described in this entry. The antigen is not known. The source of the sample is a study of shared clonotypes between healthy human individuals. Across the whole study: CD8 memory received one plate per donor, CD8 naive two, CD4 memory three and CD4 naive three.

The authors' processing: ImmunoSEQ only sent back junction sequences with no quality scores, so filtering was done differently. The assay was immunoSEQ multiplex PCR, and TCRdb's table has in-frame clones only and misses some. That table supplies the V and J calls and clone size; D and trimming were determined from the DNA. The data show 2 million or so clones, with about 95% seen just once and about 1.1% held by the top ten. Study conclusions and caveats: With few donors, the genetic and exposure-history diversity represented was limited. Generation of non-shared clonotypes was less probable than generation of clonotypes shared by all four donors.

CDR3 length: 13 residues. Trimming removed 5 bases from V and 4 bases from J, with 8 bases in between. Germline values: CDR1 SGHAT, CDR2 FQDESV (reference sequence). Naive CD8 cells, CD45RO-negative and positively selected for CCR7, excluded terminally differentiated effector memory CD45RA+ cells. This sequence originates from a man between 18 and 29 years old in good health. The genes are TRBV11-1 and TRBJ2-2; no clear D. The sequencing sample was made of naive CD8+ T cells sorted from blood. The CDR3 bases are TGTGCCAGCAGCCTGGAACTCACCGGGGAGCTGTTTTTT. This translates into CASSLELTGELFF.